The T cell receptor (beta chain) under discussion was sequenced for a study of CD8 T cells in Susac syndrome. Reverse transcription of about 0.45 to 1 ug RNA was performed with random hexamers. Amplification of TCR beta CDR3 by immunoSEQ multiplex PCR spanned 54 Vbeta and 13 Jbeta. TCRdb passed the immunoSEQ multiplex PCR reads through MiXCR, listing each CDR3 protein once. The sample has hundreds of thousands of distinct CDR3 sequences; 85% are singletons. The CDR3 loop spans 15 amino acids. V shed 4 bases and J 8 bases; nucleotides not matched to a gene: 11. Germline V gene lookup returns CDR1 GTSNPN and CDR2 SVGIG (reference sequence). The T cells that were sequenced for TCR beta were CD8+ and CD4+ cells from blood. While CD8+ and CD4+ T cells were isolated negatively, TEMRA cells were enriched by FACS.

The chain recombines TRBV30 with TRBJ1-4; 9 bases fit TRBD1. This TCR was sampled from a human donor with multiple sclerosis. The sample consisted of CD8+ T cells from PBMCs. In DNA, the CDR3 is TGTGCCTGGAACCGTATGACAGGGGGTAACGAAAAACTGTTTTTT. It codes for CAWNRMTGGNEKLFF.